This T cell receptor (beta chain) derives from a study of a mutant IDH1 vaccine in newly diagnosed glioma. At the level of the study: Either 4-6 weeks after radiotherapy alone or alongside temozolomide, vaccination was begun. Former treatment meant radiotherapy, temozolomide, or both; the majority had gotten both.

TCRdb's copy holds only in-frame clones and misses some; the assay was immunoSEQ multiplex PCR. The repertoire holds tens of thousands of clones, with around 90% as singletons. CDR3 length: 12 amino acids. V was shortened by 0 bases and J by 5 bases, with 2 bases between the two germline ends. Germline loops: CDR1 SGHTA, CDR2 FQGNSA. About this clone itself: Its antigen remains unidentified.

The sample's time point: week 35, safety follow-up. In every dose of vaccine, 300 ug of mutant IDH1 20-mer peptide was given alongside topical imiquimod. Administration of eight vaccinations to patients took place in weeks 1, 3, 5, 7, 11, 15, 19, 23. This chain joins TRBV7-2 and TRBJ1-3; no definite D call. The sequencing used PBMCs, collected from a glioma patient whose treatment included an IDH1 peptide vaccine. The TCR was taken from a man between 25 and 39 years old with glioma. CDR3 in amino acids: CASSLARNTIYF. The CDR3, as DNA: TGTGCCAGCAGCTTAGCGAGAAACACCATATATTTT.